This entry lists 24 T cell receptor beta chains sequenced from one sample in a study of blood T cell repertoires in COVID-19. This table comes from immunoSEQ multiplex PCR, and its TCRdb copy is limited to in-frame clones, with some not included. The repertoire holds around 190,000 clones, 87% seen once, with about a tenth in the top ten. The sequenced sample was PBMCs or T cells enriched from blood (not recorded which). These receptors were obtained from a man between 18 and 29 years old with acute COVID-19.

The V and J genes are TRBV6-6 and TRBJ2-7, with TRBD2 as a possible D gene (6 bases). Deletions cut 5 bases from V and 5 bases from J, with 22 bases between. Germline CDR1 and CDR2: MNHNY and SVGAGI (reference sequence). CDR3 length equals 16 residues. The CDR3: CASSAGLSVGWDEQYF. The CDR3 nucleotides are TGTGCCAGCAGTGCGGGACTTAGCGTGGGGTGGGACGAGCAGTACTTC.

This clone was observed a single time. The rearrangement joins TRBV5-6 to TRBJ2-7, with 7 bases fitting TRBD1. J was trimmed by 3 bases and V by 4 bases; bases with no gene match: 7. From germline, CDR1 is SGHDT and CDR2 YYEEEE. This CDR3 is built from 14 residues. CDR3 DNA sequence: TGTGCCAGCAGCAATGCAGGGGGTTTCTACGAGCAGTACTTC. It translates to CASSNAGGFYEQYF.

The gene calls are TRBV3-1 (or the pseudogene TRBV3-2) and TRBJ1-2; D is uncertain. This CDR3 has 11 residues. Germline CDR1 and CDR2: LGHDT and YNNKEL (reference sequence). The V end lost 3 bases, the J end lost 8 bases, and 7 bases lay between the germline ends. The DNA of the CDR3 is TGTGCCAGCAGCCAGTCTACGGGCTACACCTTC. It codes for CASSQSTGYTF.

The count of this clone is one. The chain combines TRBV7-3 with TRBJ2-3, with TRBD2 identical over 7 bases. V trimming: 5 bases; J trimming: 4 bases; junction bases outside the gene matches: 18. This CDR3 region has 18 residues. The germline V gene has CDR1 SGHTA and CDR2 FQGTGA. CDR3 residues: CASSDPVAGAATSDTQYF. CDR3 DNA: TGTGCCAGCAGCGACCCGGTGGCGGGAGCGGCGACGTCAGATACGCAGTATTTT.

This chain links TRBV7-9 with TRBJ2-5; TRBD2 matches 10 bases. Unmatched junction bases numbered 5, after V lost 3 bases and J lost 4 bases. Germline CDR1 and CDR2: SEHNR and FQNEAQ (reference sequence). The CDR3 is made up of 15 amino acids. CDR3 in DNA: TGTGCCAGCAGCTTGGGTCTAGCGGGAGTAGAGACCCAGTACTTC. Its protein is CASSLGLAGVETQYF.

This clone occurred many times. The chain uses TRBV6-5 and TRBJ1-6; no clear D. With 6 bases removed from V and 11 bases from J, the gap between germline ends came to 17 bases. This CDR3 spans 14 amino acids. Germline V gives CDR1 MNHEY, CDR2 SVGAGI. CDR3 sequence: CASRVSAERPPLHF. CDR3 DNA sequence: TGTGCCAGCAGAGTGTCGGCGGAACGACCACCCCTCCACTTT.

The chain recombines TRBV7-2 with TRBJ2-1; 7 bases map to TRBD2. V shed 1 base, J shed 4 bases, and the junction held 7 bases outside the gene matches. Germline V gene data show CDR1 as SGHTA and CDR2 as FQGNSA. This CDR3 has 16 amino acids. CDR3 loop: CASSLVRLAVYNEQFF. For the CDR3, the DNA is TGTGCCAGCAGCTTAGTTCGGCTAGCGGTTTACAATGAGCAGTTCTTC.

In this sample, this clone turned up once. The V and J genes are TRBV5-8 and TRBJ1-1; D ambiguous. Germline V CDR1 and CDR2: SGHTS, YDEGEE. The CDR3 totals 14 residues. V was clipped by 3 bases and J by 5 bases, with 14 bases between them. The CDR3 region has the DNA TGTGCCAGCAGCTATAGCGAAAGGGAGACTGAAGCTTTCTTT. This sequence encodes CASSYSERETEAFF.

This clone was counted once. The CDR3 DNA reads as TGTGCCAGCAGCCAAGATCGCTGGGCTCACGAGCAGTACTTC. Its protein is CASSQDRWAHEQYF. J is TRBJ2-7 and V is TRBV4-2; D uncertain. The V and J ends lost 0 bases and 5 bases respectively, with 11 bases between them. This CDR3 contains 14 residues. Germline V gene lookup returns CDR1 LGHNA and CDR2 YNFKEQ.

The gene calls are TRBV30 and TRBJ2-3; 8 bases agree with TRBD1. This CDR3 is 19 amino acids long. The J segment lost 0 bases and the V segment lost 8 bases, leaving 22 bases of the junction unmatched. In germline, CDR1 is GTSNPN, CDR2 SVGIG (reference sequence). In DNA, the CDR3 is TGTGCCGGCCAGGAGGGACAGGCCTCCGGATGGGGTAGCACAGATACGCAGTATTTT. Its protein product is CAGQEGQASGWGSTDTQYF.

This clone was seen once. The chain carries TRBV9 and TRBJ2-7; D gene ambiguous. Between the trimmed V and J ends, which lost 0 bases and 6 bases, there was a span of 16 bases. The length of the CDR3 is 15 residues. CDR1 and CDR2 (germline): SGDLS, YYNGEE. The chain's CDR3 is CASSVGGFSSTEQYF. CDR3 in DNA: TGTGCCAGCAGCGTAGGCGGTTTCTCTTCCACCGAGCAGTACTTC.

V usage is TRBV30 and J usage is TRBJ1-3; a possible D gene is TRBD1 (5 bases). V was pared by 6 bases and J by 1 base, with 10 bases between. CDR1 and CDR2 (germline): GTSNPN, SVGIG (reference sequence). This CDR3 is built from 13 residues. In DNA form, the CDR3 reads TGTGCCTGCCAAAGGGGTTCTGGAAACACCATATATTTT. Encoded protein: CACQRGSGNTIYF.

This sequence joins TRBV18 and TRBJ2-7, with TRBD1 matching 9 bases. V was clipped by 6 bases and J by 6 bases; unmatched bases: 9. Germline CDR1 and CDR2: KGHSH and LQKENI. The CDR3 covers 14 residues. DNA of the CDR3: TGTGCCAGCTCCCAACTACAGGGGGCAGGCGAGCAGTACTTC. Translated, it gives CASSQLQGAGEQYF.

CDR3: CASSIVWHSGNTIYF. In nucleotides, the CDR3 is TGTGCCAGTAGTATAGTTTGGCACTCTGGAAACACCATATATTTT. The chain joins TRBV19 to TRBJ1-3; D ambiguous. This CDR3 spans 15 amino acids. Germline CDR1 and CDR2: LNHDA and SQIVND (reference sequence). The V end lost 1 base, the J end lost 0 bases, and 7 bases lay between the germline ends.

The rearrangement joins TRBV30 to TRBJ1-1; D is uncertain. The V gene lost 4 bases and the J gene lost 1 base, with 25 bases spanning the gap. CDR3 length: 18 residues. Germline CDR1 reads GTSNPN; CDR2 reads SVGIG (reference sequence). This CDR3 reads CAWKRRPLSPLANTEAFF. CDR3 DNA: TGTGCCTGGAAAAGGCGGCCTCTCTCTCCGCTAGCGAACACTGAAGCTTTCTTT.

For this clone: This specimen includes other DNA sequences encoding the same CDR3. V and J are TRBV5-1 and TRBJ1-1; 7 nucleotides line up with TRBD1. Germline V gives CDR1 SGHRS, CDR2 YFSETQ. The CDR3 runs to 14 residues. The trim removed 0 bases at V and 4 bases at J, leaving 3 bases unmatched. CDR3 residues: CASSLDRGGTEAFF. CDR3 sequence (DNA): TGCGCCAGCAGCTTGGACAGGGGAGGCACTGAAGCTTTCTTT.

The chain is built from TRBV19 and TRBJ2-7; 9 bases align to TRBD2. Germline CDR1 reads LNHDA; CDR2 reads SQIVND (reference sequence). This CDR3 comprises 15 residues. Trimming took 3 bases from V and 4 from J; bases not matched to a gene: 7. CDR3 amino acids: CASSIHASGNYEQYF. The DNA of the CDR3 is TGTGCCAGTAGTATCCACGCTAGCGGGAATTACGAGCAGTACTTC. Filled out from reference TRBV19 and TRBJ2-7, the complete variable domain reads DGGITQSPKYLFRKEGQNVTLSCEQNLNHDAMYWYRQDPGQGLRLIYYSQIVNDFQKGDIAEGYSVSREKKESFPLTVTSAQKNPTAFYLCASSIHASGNYEQYFGPGTRLTVT.

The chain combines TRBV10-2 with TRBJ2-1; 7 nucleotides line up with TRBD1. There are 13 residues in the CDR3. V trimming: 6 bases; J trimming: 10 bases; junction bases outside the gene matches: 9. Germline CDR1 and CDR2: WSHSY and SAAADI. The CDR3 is CASRGQGVPEQFF. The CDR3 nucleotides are TGCGCCAGCAGAGGGCAGGGGGTACCCGAGCAGTTCTTC.

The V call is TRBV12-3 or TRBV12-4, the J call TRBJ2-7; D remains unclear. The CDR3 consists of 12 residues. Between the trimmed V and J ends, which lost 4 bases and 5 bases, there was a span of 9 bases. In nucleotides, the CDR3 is TGTGCCAGCAGTTCCGGTTTCAACGAGCAGTACTTC. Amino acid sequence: CASSSGFNEQYF.

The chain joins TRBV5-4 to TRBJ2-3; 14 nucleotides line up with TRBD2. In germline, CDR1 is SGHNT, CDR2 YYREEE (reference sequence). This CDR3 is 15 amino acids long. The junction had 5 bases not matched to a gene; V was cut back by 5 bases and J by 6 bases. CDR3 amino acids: CASRPGLAGADTQYF. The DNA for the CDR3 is TGTGCCAGCAGACCGGGACTAGCGGGAGCTGATACGCAGTATTTT.

The chain's CDR3 is CASRHYSQGSRGYTF. DNA of the CDR3: TGTGCCAGCAGACACTATTCACAGGGGTCGAGGGGCTACACCTTC. V gene TRBV28 combines with J gene TRBJ1-2; TRBD1 aligns across 7 bases. This CDR3 spans 15 amino acids. J gave up 8 bases and V 6 bases, and 15 bases lay outside the gene matches. From germline, CDR1 is MDHEN and CDR2 SYDVKM.

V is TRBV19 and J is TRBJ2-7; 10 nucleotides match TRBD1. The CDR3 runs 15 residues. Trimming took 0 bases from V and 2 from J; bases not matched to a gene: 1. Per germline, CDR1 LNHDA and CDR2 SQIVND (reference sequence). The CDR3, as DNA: TGTGCCAGTAGTATAGAGGGACAGGGGACCTACGAGCAGTACTTC. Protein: CASSIEGQGTYEQYF.

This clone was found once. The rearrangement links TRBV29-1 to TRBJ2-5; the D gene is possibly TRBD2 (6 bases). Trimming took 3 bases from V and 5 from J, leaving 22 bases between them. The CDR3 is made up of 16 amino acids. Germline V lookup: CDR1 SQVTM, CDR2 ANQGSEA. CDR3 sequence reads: CSVEGWASAQRETQYF. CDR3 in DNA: TGCAGCGTTGAGGGGTGGGCTAGCGCACAACGGGAGACCCAGTACTTC. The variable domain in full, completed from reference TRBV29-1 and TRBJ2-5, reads SAVISQKPSRDICQRGTSLTIQCQVDSQVTMMFWYRQQPGQSLTLIATANQGSEATYESGFVIDKFPISRPNLTFSTLTVSNMSPEDSSIYLCSVEGWASAQRETQYFGPGTRLLVL.

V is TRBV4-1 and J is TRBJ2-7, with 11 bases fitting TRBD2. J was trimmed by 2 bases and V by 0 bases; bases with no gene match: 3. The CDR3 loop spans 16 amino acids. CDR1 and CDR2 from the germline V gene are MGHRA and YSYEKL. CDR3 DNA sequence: TGCGCCAGCAGCCAAGAGGAACTAGCGGGGGCCTACGAGCAGTACTTC. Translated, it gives CASSQEELAGAYEQYF.